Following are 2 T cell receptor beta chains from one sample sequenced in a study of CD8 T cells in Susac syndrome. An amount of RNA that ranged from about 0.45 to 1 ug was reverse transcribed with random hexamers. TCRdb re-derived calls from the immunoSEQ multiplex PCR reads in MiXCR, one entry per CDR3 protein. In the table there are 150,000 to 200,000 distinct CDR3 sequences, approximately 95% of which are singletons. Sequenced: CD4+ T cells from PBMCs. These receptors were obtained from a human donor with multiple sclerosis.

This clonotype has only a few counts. For the CDR3, the DNA is TGTGCCAGCAGCTTGGGCCAGGGGAACGGCTACACCTTC. Translating it yields CASSLGQGNGYTF. The chain employs TRBV5-4 and TRBJ1-2; a possible D gene is TRBD1 (6 bases). V shed 0 bases and J shed 8 bases, with 11 bases lying between them. Per the germline V gene, CDR1 is SGHNT and CDR2 is YYREEE (reference sequence). This CDR3 has 13 residues.

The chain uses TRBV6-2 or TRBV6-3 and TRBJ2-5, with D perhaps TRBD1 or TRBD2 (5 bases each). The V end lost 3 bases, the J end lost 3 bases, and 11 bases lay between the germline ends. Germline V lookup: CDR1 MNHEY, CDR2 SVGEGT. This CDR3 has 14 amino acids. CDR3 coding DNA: TGTGCCAGCAGTTATTCCGGGACCAAAGAGACCCAGTACTTC. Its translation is CASSYSGTKETQYF.